The 7 T cell receptor beta chains below all came from one sample that was sequenced in a study of brain metastases from non-small cell lung cancer. TCRdb's table, derived via immunoSEQ multiplex PCR, lists solely in-frame clones and lacks some. The table lists some 7,700 clones, 70% to 90% of them singletons. The sequencing sample was made of primary lung tumor tissue. These receptors were taken from a donor at least 40 years old with non-small cell lung cancer.

This clone was seen only once. The rearrangement uses TRBV18 and TRBJ1-4; 12 nucleotides align to TRBD1. CDR3 length: 17 amino acids. Germline loops: CDR1 KGHSH, CDR2 LQKENI. Losses at the gene ends were 6 bases for V and 5 bases for J; bases not matched to a gene: 10. The CDR3 reads CASSFTGTGGPNEKLFF. CDR3 nucleotides: TGTGCCAGCTCGTTTACCGGGACAGGGGGCCCGAATGAAAAACTGTTTTTT.

The chain joins TRBV6-5 to TRBJ1-5; D is perhaps TRBD1 (5 bases). Germline V gives CDR1 MNHEY, CDR2 SVGAGI. V lost 6 bases and J 0 bases, leaving 12 bases between the germline ends. The CDR3 covers 15 residues. The CDR3 coding sequence is TGTGCCAGCAGGATCAGGGAATATAGCAATCAGCCCCAGCATTTT. The encoded protein is CASRIREYSNQPQHF.

The rearrangement joins TRBV28 to TRBJ1-2; no firm D call. Trimming pared 5 bases from V and 4 bases from J, leaving 8 bases between. Germline V lookup: CDR1 MDHEN, CDR2 SYDVKM. The CDR3 totals 12 residues. This chain's CDR3 is CASSPPGYGYTF. The CDR3 coding sequence is TGTGCCAGCAGTCCTCCGGGCTATGGCTACACCTTC.

Of note for this clone: The sample carries other DNA sequences with the same CDR3. CDR3 sequence (DNA): TGTGCCAGCAGCCAAGGCGTACCGGGACAGGGGTTCGAGAAGACCCAGTACTTC. Its protein is CASSQGVPGQGFEKTQYF. The chain uses TRBV3-1 (or the pseudogene TRBV3-2) and TRBJ2-5, with TRBD1 matching over 10 bases. The CDR3 has 18 residues. Trimming cost V 1 base and J 6 bases; bases outside gene matches: 14. Germline V lookup: CDR1 LGHDT, CDR2 YNNKEL (reference sequence).

V usage is TRBV7-9 and J usage is TRBJ2-3; the D gene is possibly TRBD1 (6 bases). The germline V and J ends were trimmed by 1 base and 5 bases, with 16 bases remaining between them. Germline CDR1 SEHNR, CDR2 FQNEAQ (reference sequence). The CDR3 totals 16 residues. Here the CDR3 DNA reads TGTGCCAGCAGCTTAGGGGGGCCGCTACCCGGAGATACGCAGTATTTT. The encoded protein is CASSLGGPLPGDTQYF.

In its sample, this clone was seen once. The rearrangement links TRBV7-2 to TRBJ1-1; 7 positions agree with TRBD1. In germline, CDR1 is SGHTA, CDR2 FQGNSA. V lost 3 bases to trimming and J lost 7 bases; unmatched junction nucleotides: 14. There are 16 residues in the CDR3. CDR3 coding DNA: TGTGCCAGCAGCTTCCCCTTGGGAGGGGGCGAAATTGAAGCTTTCTTT. The encoded protein is CASSFPLGGGEIEAFF.

The rearrangement uses TRBV18 and TRBJ1-2; D is possibly TRBD1 (6 bases). This CDR3 contains 15 residues. The V gene's germline CDR1 is KGHSH and CDR2 LQKENI. V lost 2 bases to trimming and J lost 2 bases, with 12 bases between them. CDR3 loop: CASSPGSGANYGYTF. The CDR3 region has the DNA TGTGCCAGCTCACCAGGGTCAGGGGCGAACTATGGCTACACCTTC.